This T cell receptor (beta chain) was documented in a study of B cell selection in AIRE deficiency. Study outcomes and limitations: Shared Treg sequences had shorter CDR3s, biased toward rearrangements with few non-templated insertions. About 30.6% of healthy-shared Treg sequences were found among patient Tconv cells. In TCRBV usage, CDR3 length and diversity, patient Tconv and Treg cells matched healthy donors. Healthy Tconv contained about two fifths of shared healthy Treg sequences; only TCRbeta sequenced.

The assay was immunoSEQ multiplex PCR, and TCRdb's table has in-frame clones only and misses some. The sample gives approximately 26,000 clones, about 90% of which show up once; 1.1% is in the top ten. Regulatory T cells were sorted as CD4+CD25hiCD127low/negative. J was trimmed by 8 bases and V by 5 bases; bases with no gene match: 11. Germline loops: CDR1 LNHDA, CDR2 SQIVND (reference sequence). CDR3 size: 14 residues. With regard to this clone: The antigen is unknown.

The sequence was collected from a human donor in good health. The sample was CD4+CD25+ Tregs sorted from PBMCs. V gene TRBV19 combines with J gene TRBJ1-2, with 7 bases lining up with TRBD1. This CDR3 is CASSSLPTGSGYTF. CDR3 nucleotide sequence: TGTGCCAGTAGTTCCCTTCCGACAGGGAGCGGCTACACCTTC.